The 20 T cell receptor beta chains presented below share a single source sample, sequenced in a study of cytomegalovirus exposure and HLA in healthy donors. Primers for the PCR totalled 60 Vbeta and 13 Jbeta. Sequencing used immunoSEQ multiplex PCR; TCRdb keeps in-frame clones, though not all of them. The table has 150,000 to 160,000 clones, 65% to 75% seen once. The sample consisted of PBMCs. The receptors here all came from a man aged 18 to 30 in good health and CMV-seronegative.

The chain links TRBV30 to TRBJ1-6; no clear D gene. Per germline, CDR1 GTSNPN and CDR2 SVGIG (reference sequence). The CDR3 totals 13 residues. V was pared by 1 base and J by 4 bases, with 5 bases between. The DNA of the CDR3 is TGTGCCTGGAGTGGTCAGTATAATTCACCCCTCCACTTT. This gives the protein CAWSGQYNSPLHF.

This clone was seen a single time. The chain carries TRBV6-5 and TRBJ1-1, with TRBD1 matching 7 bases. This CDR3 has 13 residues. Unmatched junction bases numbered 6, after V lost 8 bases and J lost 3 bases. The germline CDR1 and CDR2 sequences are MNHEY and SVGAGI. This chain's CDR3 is CASGTRGHTEAFF. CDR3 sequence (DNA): TGTGCCAGCGGCACGAGGGGGCACACTGAAGCTTTCTTT.

CDR3 sequence reads: CASSLVPRTGIEAFF. The DNA for the CDR3 is TGTGCCAGCAGCTTAGTCCCTAGGACAGGGATTGAAGCTTTCTTT. The rearrangement joins TRBV11-2 to TRBJ1-1; 8 bases map to TRBD1. Looked up from germline, CDR1 is SGHAT and CDR2 is FQNNGV. J was trimmed by 7 bases and V by 1 base; bases with no gene match: 8. The CDR3 is 15 residues long.

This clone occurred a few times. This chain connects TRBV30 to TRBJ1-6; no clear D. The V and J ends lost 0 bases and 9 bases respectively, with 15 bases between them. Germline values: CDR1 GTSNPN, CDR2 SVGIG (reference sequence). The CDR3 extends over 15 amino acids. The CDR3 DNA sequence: TGTGCCTGGAGTGTATCTAAAGGGCGGGTTTCACCCCTCCACTTT. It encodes CAWSVSKGRVSPLHF.

The CDR3 DNA sequence: TGTGCCAGCAGTTTAAAGCGGGGGGCATACAATGAGCAGTTCTTC. It is translated as CASSLKRGAYNEQFF. The rearrangement joins TRBV28 to TRBJ2-1, with 9 bases matching TRBD2. CDR3 length: 15 amino acids. Per germline, CDR1 MDHEN and CDR2 SYDVKM. The junction had 3 bases not matched to a gene; V was cut back by 2 bases and J by 4 bases.

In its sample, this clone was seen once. The CDR3 loop is CASSEHTAENYGYTF. The CDR3 DNA sequence: TGTGCCAGCAGTGAACACACGGCGGAAAACTATGGCTACACCTTC. The rearrangement uses TRBV2 and TRBJ1-2; D is unresolved. The CDR3 contains 15 residues. V was shortened by 2 bases and J by 2 bases, with 12 bases between the two germline ends. Germline V gene sequence: CDR1 SNHLY, CDR2 FYNNEI.

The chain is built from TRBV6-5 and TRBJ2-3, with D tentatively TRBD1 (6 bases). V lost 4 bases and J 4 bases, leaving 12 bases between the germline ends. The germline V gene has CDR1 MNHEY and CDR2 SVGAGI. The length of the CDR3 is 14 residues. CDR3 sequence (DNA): TGTGCCAGCAGTTCCAGGGGTCCCCCAGATACGCAGTATTTT. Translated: CASSSRGPPDTQYF.

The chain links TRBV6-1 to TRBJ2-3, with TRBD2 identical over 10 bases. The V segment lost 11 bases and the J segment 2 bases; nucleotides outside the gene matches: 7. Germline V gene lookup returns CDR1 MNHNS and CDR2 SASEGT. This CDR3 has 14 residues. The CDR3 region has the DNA TGTGCCGGAGTCAGCGGGGGGGCCACAGATACGCAGTATTTT. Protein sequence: CAGVSGGATDTQYF.

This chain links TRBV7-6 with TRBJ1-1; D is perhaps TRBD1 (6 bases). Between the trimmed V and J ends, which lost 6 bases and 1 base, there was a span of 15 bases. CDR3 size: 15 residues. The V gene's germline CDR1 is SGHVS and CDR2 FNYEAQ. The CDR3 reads CASRASGEGNTEAFF. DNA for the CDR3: TGTGCCAGCAGAGCGTCAGGGGAAGGGAACACTGAAGCTTTCTTT.

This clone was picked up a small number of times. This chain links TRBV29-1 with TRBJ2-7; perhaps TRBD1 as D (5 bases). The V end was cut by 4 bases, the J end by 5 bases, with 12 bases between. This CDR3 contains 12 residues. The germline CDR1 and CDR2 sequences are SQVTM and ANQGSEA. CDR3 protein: CSVVWQGHEQYF. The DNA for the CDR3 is TGCAGCGTTGTTTGGCAGGGCCACGAGCAGTACTTC.

CDR3 in DNA: TGCAGTGGAGCTATGAACACTGAAGCTTTCTTT. Amino acid sequence: CSGAMNTEAFF. This chain joins TRBV20-1 and TRBJ1-1; D remains ambiguous. CDR3 size: 11 residues. Germline CDR1 reads DFQATT; CDR2 reads SNEGSKA (reference sequence). V lost 7 bases and J lost 0, with 6 bases in between.

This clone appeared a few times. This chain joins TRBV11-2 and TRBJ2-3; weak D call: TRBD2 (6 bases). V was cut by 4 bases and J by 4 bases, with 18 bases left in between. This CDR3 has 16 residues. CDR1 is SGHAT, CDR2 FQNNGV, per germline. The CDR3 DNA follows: TGTGCCAGCAGCTACCTTGCGGGGAGTGAGGCAGATACGCAGTATTTT. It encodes CASSYLAGSEADTQYF.

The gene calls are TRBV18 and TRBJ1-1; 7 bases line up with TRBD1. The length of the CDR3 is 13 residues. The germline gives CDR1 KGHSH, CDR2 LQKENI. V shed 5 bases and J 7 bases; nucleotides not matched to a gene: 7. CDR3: CASSSMGQLEAFF. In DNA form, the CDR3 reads TGTGCCAGCTCATCGATGGGACAGCTTGAAGCTTTCTTT. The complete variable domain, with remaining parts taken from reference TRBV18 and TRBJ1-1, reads NAGVMQNPRHLVRRRGQEARLRCSPMKGHSHVYWYRQLPEEGLKFMVYLQKENIIDESGMPKERFSAEFPKEGPSILRIQQVVRGDSAAYFCASSSMGQLEAFFGQGTRLTVV.

Written as DNA, the CDR3 is TGTGCCATCAGTTCCCCGGGACAGGGGGACCGGGAGACCCAGTACTTC. As protein: CAISSPGQGDRETQYF. V is TRBV10-3 and J is TRBJ2-5, with 11 bases identical to TRBD1. The length of the CDR3 is 16 residues. The trim removed 5 bases at V and 5 bases at J, leaving 10 bases unmatched. Germline V gene lookup returns CDR1 ENHRY and CDR2 SYGVKD.

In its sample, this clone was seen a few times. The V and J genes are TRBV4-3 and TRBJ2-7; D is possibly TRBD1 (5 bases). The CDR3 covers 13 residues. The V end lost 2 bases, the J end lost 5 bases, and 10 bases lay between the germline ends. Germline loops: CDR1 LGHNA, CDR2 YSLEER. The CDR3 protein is CASSQLDRDEQYF. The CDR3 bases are TGCGCCAGCAGCCAATTAGACAGAGACGAGCAGTACTTC.

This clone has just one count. The CDR3 protein is CASTPGQGWDEQFF. The CDR3 nucleotides are TGTGCCAGCACACCGGGACAGGGTTGGGATGAGCAGTTCTTC. The chain links TRBV7-2 to TRBJ2-1; 9 bases map to TRBD1. Looked up from germline, CDR1 is SGHTA and CDR2 is FQGNSA. V shed 7 bases, J shed 8 bases, and the junction held 9 bases outside the gene matches. This CDR3 is built from 14 residues.

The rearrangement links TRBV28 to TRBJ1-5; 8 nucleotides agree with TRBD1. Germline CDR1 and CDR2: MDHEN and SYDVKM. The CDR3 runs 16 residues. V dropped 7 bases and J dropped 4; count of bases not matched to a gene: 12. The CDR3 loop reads CASKLNLGQGNQPQHF. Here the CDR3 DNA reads TGTGCCAGCAAACTGAATCTCGGACAGGGTAATCAGCCCCAGCATTTT.

CDR3 amino acids: CASSYSQGLDEKLFF. The CDR3 DNA is TGTGCCAGCTCGTACTCGCAGGGTTTGGATGAAAAACTGTTTTTT. This chain links TRBV18 with TRBJ1-4; possible D gene TRBD1, 5 bases. The CDR3 spans 15 residues. V was trimmed by 6 bases and J by 6 bases, leaving 17 bases between them. CDR1 is KGHSH and CDR2 is LQKENI in the germline V gene.

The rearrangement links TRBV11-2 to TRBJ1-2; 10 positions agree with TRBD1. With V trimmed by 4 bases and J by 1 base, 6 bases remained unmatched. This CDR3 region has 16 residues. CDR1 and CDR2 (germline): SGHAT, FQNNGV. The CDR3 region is CASSSAGTGVNYGYTF. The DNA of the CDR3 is TGTGCCAGCAGCTCAGCCGGGACAGGGGTTAACTATGGCTACACCTTC. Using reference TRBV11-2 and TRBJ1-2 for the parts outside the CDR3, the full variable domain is EAGVAQSPRYKIIEKRQSVAFWCNPISGHATLYWYQQILGQGPKLLIQFQNNGVVDDSQLPKDRFSAERLKGVDSTLKIQPAKLEDSAVYLCASSSAGTGVNYGYTFGSGTRLTVV.

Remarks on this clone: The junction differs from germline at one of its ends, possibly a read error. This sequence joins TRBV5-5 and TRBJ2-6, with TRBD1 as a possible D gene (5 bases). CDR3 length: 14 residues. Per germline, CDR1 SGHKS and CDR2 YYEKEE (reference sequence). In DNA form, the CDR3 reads TGTGCCAGCAGGTCCGAGGCTGGGGCCAACGGCCTGACTTTC. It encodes CASRSEAGANGLTF.